These 14 T cell receptor beta chains were all obtained from the same sample, sequenced in a study of shared clonotypes between healthy human individuals. It was CD45RO-negative cells, positively selected for CCR7, that made up naive CD8 cells, with terminally differentiated effector memory CD45RA+ cells excluded. Only in-frame clones appear in the TCRdb table, and some are missing; sequencing was by immunoSEQ multiplex PCR. Counted here are about 2 million clones, approximately 94% occurring once; the ten biggest clones make up 1% to 1.5%. Sequencing was carried out using naive CD8+ T cells sorted from blood. The receptors stem from a man between 18 and 29 years old in good health.

This chain joins TRBV9 and TRBJ2-7; D unclear. The V end lost 0 bases, the J end lost 3 bases, and 13 bases lay between the germline ends. This CDR3 region has 15 residues. Germline CDR1 is SGDLS and CDR2 is YYNGEE. The DNA for the CDR3 is TGTGCCAGCAGCGTAGGAGACACGGAGAACTACGAGCAGTACTTC. This codes for CASSVGDTENYEQYF.

The gene calls are TRBV5-4 and TRBJ1-1, with a tentative D call TRBD1 (5 bases). Per the germline V gene, CDR1 is SGHNT and CDR2 is YYREEE (reference sequence). V lost 2 bases and J lost 6, with 14 bases in between. CDR3 size: 14 residues. The CDR3 region has the DNA TGTGCCAGCAGCTTAGGGGTCCGGCCGGCTGAAGCTTTCTTT. Translating it yields CASSLGVRPAEAFF.

The chain couples TRBV7-9 to TRBJ1-1; D gene ambiguous. This CDR3 is 16 amino acids long. The ends were cut back, 5 bases at V and 3 bases at J, with 19 bases in the middle. The V gene's germline CDR1 is SEHNR and CDR2 FQNEAQ (reference sequence). CDR3 sequence reads: CASSPGLSHRDTEAFF. The CDR3 nucleotides read TGTGCCAGCAGCCCTGGACTCTCTCATCGGGACACTGAAGCTTTCTTT.

The chain has TRBV7-9 and TRBJ1-1; D may be TRBD1 (5 bases). Germline V lookup: CDR1 SEHNR, CDR2 FQNEAQ (reference sequence). The CDR3 runs to 17 residues. V gave up 1 base and J gave up 1 base, with 16 bases separating them. Here the CDR3 DNA reads TGTGCCAGCAGCTTAGGGGACCCGGCAGAGGGGAACACTGAAGCTTTCTTT. It yields the protein CASSLGDPAEGNTEAFF. The whole variable domain, remainder taken from reference TRBV7-9 and TRBJ1-1, is DTGVSQNPRHKITKRGQNVTFRCDPISEHNRLYWYRQTLGQGPEFLTYFQNEAQLEKSRLLSDRFSAERPKGSFSTLEIQRTEQGDSAMYLCASSLGDPAEGNTEAFFGQGTRLTVV.

This rearrangement joins TRBV7-6 to TRBJ2-5; D not resolved. V lost 5 bases and J lost 1, with 14 bases in between. The CDR3 has 15 residues. Germline V gene sequence: CDR1 SGHVS, CDR2 FNYEAQ. The CDR3 loop is CASSPQPDSQETQYF. CDR3 nucleotide sequence: TGTGCCAGCAGCCCCCAACCGGATTCCCAAGAGACCCAGTACTTC.

About this clone itself: In the same sample, other DNA sequences code for this CDR3. The chain uses TRBV27 and TRBJ2-1; 7 nucleotides line up with TRBD1. The CDR3 is 14 amino acids. Per the germline V gene, CDR1 is MNHEY and CDR2 is SMNVEV (reference sequence). J was trimmed by 2 bases and V by 3 bases; bases with no gene match: 1. The CDR3 nucleotides are TGTGCCAGCAGTTTGCAGGGGGCCTACAATGAGCAGTTCTTC. This codes for CASSLQGAYNEQFF.

Here the CDR3 reads CASSFRLAGGPLQETQYF. The CDR3 nucleotides are TGTGCCAGCAGCTTCCGACTAGCGGGCGGGCCATTACAAGAGACCCAGTACTTC. The chain is built from TRBV7-8 and TRBJ2-5; 10 nucleotides match TRBD2. Per germline, CDR1 SGHVS and CDR2 FQNEAQ. The CDR3 runs 18 residues. The junction had 12 bases not matched to a gene; V was cut back by 3 bases and J by 2 bases.

This chain links TRBV29-1 with TRBJ2-1; TRBD2 matches at 9 bases. The CDR3 consists of 16 residues. The germline CDR1 and CDR2 sequences are SQVTM and ANQGSEA. Losses at the gene ends were 1 base for V and 3 bases for J; bases not matched to a gene: 7. The CDR3 region is CSVEGHLAGIYNEQFF. CDR3 coding DNA: TGCAGCGTTGAAGGACACCTAGCGGGAATCTACAATGAGCAGTTCTTC.

V gene TRBV10-2 combines with J gene TRBJ2-7; 12 bases line up with TRBD2. This CDR3 has 14 residues. With V trimmed by 8 bases and J by 1 base, 3 bases remained unmatched. Germline V CDR1 and CDR2: WSHSY, SAAADI. The CDR3, as DNA: TGCGCCAGCTTAGGACTAGCGGGGTCCTACGAGCAGTACTTC. Residues: CASLGLAGSYEQYF.

The rearrangement uses TRBV7-9 and TRBJ2-7; 10 nucleotides match TRBD1. The CDR3 spans 15 residues. V was clipped by 5 bases and J by 5 bases; unmatched bases: 9. Germline CDR1 reads SEHNR; CDR2 reads FQNEAQ (reference sequence). CDR3 residues: CASSRGQGGFHEQYF. The CDR3 nucleotides read TGTGCCAGCAGCCGCGGACAGGGGGGCTTCCACGAGCAGTACTTC.

Worth noting for this clone: The same CDR3 also results from other DNA sequences found in this sample. J is TRBJ2-7 and V is TRBV19; a possible D gene is TRBD2 (5 bases). The CDR3 sequence is 13 residues long. CDR1 is LNHDA, CDR2 SQIVND, per germline (reference sequence). V lost 6 bases, J lost 3 bases, and 12 bases lay in between. CDR3 loop: CASSTRVFYEQYF. CDR3 DNA: TGTGCCAGTAGCACTAGAGTTTTCTACGAGCAGTACTTC. The whole variable domain, filled in from reference TRBV19 and TRBJ2-7, reads DGGITQSPKYLFRKEGQNVTLSCEQNLNHDAMYWYRQDPGQGLRLIYYSQIVNDFQKGDIAEGYSVSREKKESFPLTVTSAQKNPTAFYLCASSTRVFYEQYFGPGTRLTVT.

This rearrangement joins TRBV4-1 to TRBJ2-2; TRBD1 matches 10 bases. This CDR3 has 13 amino acids. Germline values: CDR1 MGHRA, CDR2 YSYEKL. After removal of 6 bases from V and 6 bases from J, the junction contained 1 base not matched to a gene. CDR3 nucleotides: TGCGCCAGCAGGGACAGGGGGTCCGGGGAGCTGTTTTTT. Protein: CASRDRGSGELFF.

The CDR3 DNA reads as TGTGCCAGCACCCCAACTAGCGGGGGCCTCCAAGAGACCCAGTACTTC. It specifies CASTPTSGGLQETQYF. This chain connects TRBV2 to TRBJ2-5, with 11 bases matching TRBD2. Germline V gene sequence: CDR1 SNHLY, CDR2 FYNNEI. The CDR3 has 16 amino acids. J was trimmed by 1 base and V by 7 bases; bases with no gene match: 8.

The chain joins TRBV30 to TRBJ1-2, with unresolved D. The CDR3 covers 11 residues. V lost 4 bases to trimming and J lost 3 bases, with 6 bases between them. Looked up from germline, CDR1 is GTSNPN and CDR2 is SVGIG (reference sequence). CDR3 protein: CAWMLDYGYTF. As DNA, the CDR3 is TGTGCCTGGATGTTAGACTATGGCTACACCTTC.